These 24 T cell receptor beta chains were sequenced from one sample in a study of cytomegalovirus exposure and HLA in healthy donors. Clones were sequenced by immunoSEQ multiplex PCR, and TCRdb holds only the in-frame ones, with some missing. The data contain some 240,000 clones, more than 75% of them singletons. The source material was PBMCs. These TCRs come from a woman between 18 and 30 years old in good health and CMV-seropositive.

This chain joins TRBV7-2 and TRBJ2-7; TRBD2 aligns across 8 bases. J was trimmed by 2 bases and V by 5 bases; bases with no gene match: 11. This CDR3 region has 16 residues. Germline-derived CDR1 and CDR2 are SGHTA and FQGNSA. In DNA, the CDR3 is TGTGCCAGCAGCCCGAGTGCGACTAGCGTTACCTACGAGCAGTACTTC. Its translation is CASSPSATSVTYEQYF.

The chain couples TRBV16 to TRBJ1-2; 10 nucleotides line up with TRBD1. V lost 1 base, J lost 4 bases, and 12 bases stayed unmatched. The CDR3 spans 18 residues. Germline-derived CDR1 and CDR2 are KGHSY and FQNENV. The CDR3: CASSQYSSGTGVRYGYTF. The CDR3 DNA reads TGTGCCAGCAGCCAATATTCTTCCGGGACAGGGGTCCGCTATGGCTACACCTTC.

The chain combines TRBV7-2 with TRBJ2-1; TRBD2 matches 8 bases. Per germline, CDR1 SGHTA and CDR2 FQGNSA. V shed 3 bases, J shed 1 base, and the junction held 2 bases outside the gene matches. The CDR3 covers 15 residues. CDR3 loop: CASSFSGISYNEQFF. The CDR3 DNA reads as TGTGCCAGCAGCTTTAGCGGGATATCCTACAATGAGCAGTTCTTC.

This clone was counted once. The V call is TRBV29-1, the J call TRBJ1-5; D remains unclear. Germline V gene sequence: CDR1 SQVTM, CDR2 ANQGSEA. V was shortened by 5 bases and J by 7 bases, with 15 bases between the two germline ends. The CDR3 runs 13 residues. Here the CDR3 DNA reads TGCAGCGTTCAGGAACAAAACCGGCAGCCCCAGCATTTT. Its translation: CSVQEQNRQPQHF.

This chain links TRBV11-2 with TRBJ2-7; 8 nucleotides agree with TRBD2. This CDR3 has 16 amino acids. CDR1 is SGHAT and CDR2 is FQNNGV in the germline V gene. With V trimmed by 0 bases and J by 6 bases, 10 bases remained unmatched. CDR3 region: CASSLDLTGGRGEQYF. The CDR3 coding sequence is TGTGCCAGCAGCTTAGATCTAACGGGAGGGCGGGGCGAGCAGTACTTC.

The chain carries TRBV4-1 and TRBJ2-7; 9 bases are shared with TRBD2. The CDR3 has 15 residues. The germline V gene has CDR1 MGHRA and CDR2 YSYEKL. After removal of 1 base from V and 1 base from J, the junction contained 2 bases not matched to a gene. This CDR3 is CASSQVLAGSYEQYF. The CDR3 DNA reads as TGCGCCAGCAGCCAAGTGCTAGCGGGGTCCTACGAGCAGTACTTC.

The rearrangement joins TRBV15 to TRBJ2-7; D is undetermined. From germline, CDR1 is LNHNV and CDR2 YYDKDF (reference sequence). V was clipped by 0 bases and J by 0 bases, with 12 bases between them. This CDR3 is built from 16 residues. The CDR3, as DNA: TGTGCCACCAGCAGAGATGAACTTAAGCCCTCCTACGAGCAGTACTTC. Translation gives CATSRDELKPSYEQYF. Full variable domain (outside the CDR3, taken from reference TRBV15 and TRBJ2-7): DAMVIQNPRYQVTQFGKPVTLSCSQTLNHNVMYWYQQKSSQAPKLLFHYYDKDFNNEADTPDNFQSRRPNTSFCFLDIRSPGLGDTAMYLCATSRDELKPSYEQYFGPGTRLTVT.

Notes on this clone: The same CDR3 arises from other DNA sequences in this sample as well. CDR3 bases: TGTGCCAGCAGAGAGGTCGGGGAGCTGTTTTTT. Its translation: CASREVGELFF. This sequence joins TRBV28 and TRBJ2-2; D is unresolved. This CDR3 is 11 amino acids long. The V gene lost 6 bases and the J gene lost 7 bases, with 6 bases spanning the gap. The V gene's germline CDR1 is MDHEN and CDR2 SYDVKM.

The rearrangement joins TRBV11-2 to TRBJ1-1; 7 nucleotides line up with TRBD1. Germline V gene lookup returns CDR1 SGHAT and CDR2 FQNNGV. V was pared by 5 bases and J by 3 bases, with 9 bases of the junction left unmatched. This CDR3 is 15 amino acids long. CDR3 sequence: CASSLQRGRDTEAFF. CDR3 bases: TGTGCCAGCAGCCTTCAAAGGGGGCGCGACACTGAAGCTTTCTTT.

This chain connects TRBV7-6 to TRBJ2-1, with a weak D call TRBD2 (5 bases). The V gene's germline CDR1 is SGHVS and CDR2 FNYEAQ. The CDR3 has 13 amino acids. V was shortened by 4 bases and J by 6 bases, with 10 bases between the two germline ends. The CDR3 loop reads CASSSDWTNEQFF. CDR3 coding DNA: TGTGCCAGCAGCTCGGACTGGACCAATGAGCAGTTCTTC.

J is TRBJ1-1 and V is TRBV7-2; TRBD1 might be the D (5 bases). Per the germline V gene, CDR1 is SGHTA and CDR2 is FQGNSA. The CDR3 spans 13 residues. The V gene lost 1 base and the J gene lost 10 bases, with 13 bases spanning the gap. This CDR3 reads CASSLVIGDGAFF. The CDR3 DNA reads TGTGCCAGCAGCTTAGTTATAGGGGATGGAGCTTTCTTT.

This sequence joins TRBV27 and TRBJ2-5, with 13 bases that match TRBD2. V shed 1 base and J 1 base; nucleotides not matched to a gene: 3. The CDR3 extends over 17 amino acids. Germline-derived CDR1 and CDR2 are MNHEY and SMNVEV (reference sequence). CDR3 sequence (DNA): TGTGCCAGCAGTTTATTGGGGACTAGCGGGATCCAAGAGACCCAGTACTTC. It yields the protein CASSLLGTSGIQETQYF.

This chain connects TRBV28 to TRBJ2-7, with 16 bases that match TRBD2. J gave up 6 bases and V 5 bases, and 10 bases lay outside the gene matches. The length of the CDR3 is 17 residues. CDR1 is MDHEN and CDR2 is SYDVKM in the germline V gene. The CDR3 nucleotides are TGTGCCAGCAGTGTAGGGGGACTAGCGGGAGGGCCGGTCGAGCAGTACTTC. It is translated as CASSVGGLAGGPVEQYF.

The J gene is TRBJ2-7, the V gene TRBV6-5; TRBD1 agrees at 8 bases. The CDR3 is made up of 15 amino acids. V lost 5 bases, J lost 0 bases, and 6 bases stayed unmatched. CDR1 and CDR2 (germline): MNHEY, SVGAGI. CDR3 coding DNA: TGTGCCAGCAGTCAGACAGGGGCCAACTCCTACGAGCAGTACTTC. It is translated as CASSQTGANSYEQYF.

The rearrangement links TRBV7-8 to TRBJ2-2; the match to TRBD2 covers 12 bases. Germline CDR1 is SGHVS and CDR2 is FQNEAQ. V shed 6 bases, J shed 5 bases, and the junction held 10 bases outside the gene matches. The CDR3 is 17 amino acids. CDR3: CASRQTSGSVGTGELFF. DNA of the CDR3: TGTGCCAGCAGGCAGACTAGCGGGAGTGTGGGGACCGGGGAGCTGTTTTTT.

The chain's CDR3 is CASNFGGRSDYEQYF. In DNA, the CDR3 is TGTGCCAGCAACTTTGGGGGCCGCTCGGACTACGAGCAGTACTTC. V and J are TRBV2 and TRBJ2-7; tentatively, D is TRBD1 (6 bases). The CDR3 has 15 amino acids. Trimming removed 7 bases at V and 3 bases at J, with 19 bases between. In germline, CDR1 is SNHLY, CDR2 FYNNEI.

The CDR3, as DNA: TGTGCCATCAGTGAGGCGGGACAGGGGGCCCAGCCCCAGCATTTT. The encoded protein is CAISEAGQGAQPQHF. The V and J genes are TRBV10-3 and TRBJ1-5; 12 nucleotides match TRBD1. V trimming: 2 bases; J trimming: 7 bases; junction bases outside the gene matches: 3. Germline V gives CDR1 ENHRY, CDR2 SYGVKD. The length of the CDR3 is 15 residues.

This sequence joins TRBV9 and TRBJ2-7, with 9 bases identical to TRBD1. Germline V gene data show CDR1 as SGDLS and CDR2 as YYNGEE. With 4 bases clipped from V and 4 bases from J, the junction kept 9 bases outside the gene matches. The CDR3 spans 15 residues. CDR3 amino acids: CASSPSPGQGYEQYF. The CDR3 nucleotides read TGTGCCAGCAGCCCAAGCCCGGGACAGGGATACGAGCAGTACTTC.

The V call is TRBV7-2, the J call TRBJ1-4; 9 nucleotides line up with TRBD1. V lost 5 bases to trimming and J lost 2 bases; unmatched junction nucleotides: 3. This CDR3 has 15 amino acids. CDR1 and CDR2 (germline): SGHTA, FQGNSA. The CDR3 reads CASSTTGGTNEKLFF. CDR3 in DNA: TGTGCCAGCAGCACTACAGGGGGCACTAATGAAAAACTGTTTTTT.

V is TRBV4-1 and J is TRBJ2-1, with TRBD2 matching 14 bases. The CDR3 is 19 amino acids. Germline CDR1 reads MGHRA; CDR2 reads YSYEKL. Losses at the gene ends were 0 bases for V and 1 base for J; bases not matched to a gene: 5. The CDR3 is CASSQDLTSGRVSYNEQFF. In DNA, the CDR3 is TGCGCCAGCAGCCAAGACCTGACTAGCGGGAGGGTATCCTACAATGAGCAGTTCTTC.

Worth noting for this clone: Within the sample, other DNA sequences also encode this same CDR3. The rearrangement uses TRBV6-5 and TRBJ2-2; D gene uncertain. The V and J ends lost 7 bases and 1 base respectively, with 4 bases between them. Germline loops: CDR1 MNHEY, CDR2 SVGAGI. CDR3 length: 12 amino acids. CDR3 loop: CASTRNTGELFF. As DNA, the CDR3 is TGTGCCAGCACCCGGAACACCGGGGAGCTGTTTTTT.

The CDR3 DNA sequence: TGTGCCAGCAGATGGACACTTAGCAATCAGCCCCAGCATTTT. Protein sequence: CASRWTLSNQPQHF. This chain connects TRBV6-1 to TRBJ1-5, with D tentatively TRBD1 (5 bases). Looked up from germline, CDR1 is MNHNS and CDR2 is SASEGT. This CDR3 is 14 amino acids long. Trimming pared 6 bases from V and 0 bases from J, leaving 9 bases between.

This rearrangement joins TRBV11-2 to TRBJ2-7, with a weak D call TRBD1 (6 bases). V lost 3 bases and J 1 base, leaving 10 bases between the germline ends. The length of the CDR3 is 14 residues. The germline V gene encodes CDR1 SGHAT and CDR2 FQNNGV. In DNA, the CDR3 is TGTGCCAGCAGCTTCGGAACAGGGTCCTACGAGCAGTACTTC. Translated, it gives CASSFGTGSYEQYF.

This chain connects TRBV7-2 to TRBJ1-2; TRBD1 agrees at 8 bases. The CDR3 has 14 residues. Germline trimming cut 5 bases from V and 8 bases from J; bases unmatched to any gene: 10. CDR1 and CDR2 from the germline V gene are SGHTA and FQGNSA. DNA for the CDR3: TGTGCCAGCAGCAATCAGGGGGCGTCTATAGGCTACACCTTC. This encodes CASSNQGASIGYTF.